The 9 T cell receptor beta chains below all came from one sample that was sequenced in a study of CD8+CD57+ T cells in acquired aplastic anemia. Sequencing involved patients with CD8+CD57+ cell expansion previously shown by flow cytometry. The template for TCR beta VDJ and CDR3 sequence profiling was genomic DNA. Via MiXCR, TCRdb re-called the reads, giving one row per CDR3 protein. The table lists about 160,000 distinct CDR3 sequences, 45% to 55% of them singletons. Sequencing input: sorted CD4+, CD8+, or CD8+CD57+ T cells (not recorded which) from PBMCs. The receptor source for this set is a human donor with aplastic anemia.

This clonotype was observed at least ten times. The CDR3 loop reads CATSRDPANEQFF. The CDR3, as DNA: TGTGCCACCAGCAGAGATCCAGCCAATGAGCAGTTCTTC. The chain carries TRBV15 and TRBJ2-1; D unresolved. The CDR3 extends over 13 amino acids. V was cut by 0 bases and J by 6 bases, with 6 bases left in between. CDR1 and CDR2 (germline): LNHNV, YYDKDF (reference sequence).

Worth noting for this clonotype: One junction end does not reproduce the germline sequence, and a read error may be involved. The chain links TRBV7-3 to TRBJ1-6; no firm D call. Germline V CDR1 and CDR2: SGHTA, FQGTGA. CDR3 length equals 13 residues. CDR3 nucleotide sequence: TGTACCAGCAGCTTGAAGCTGTCTTCACCCCTCCACTTT. Its protein product is CTSSLKLSSPLHF.

The chain carries TRBV5-1 and TRBJ1-5, with D unclear. The CDR3 has 15 amino acids. The V end was cut by 3 bases, the J end by 0 bases, with 10 bases between. Germline CDR1 reads SGHRS; CDR2 reads YFSETQ. CDR3 in DNA: TGCGCCAGCAGCTCCTCGGGAGGTAGCAATCAGCCCCAGCATTTT. Residues: CASSSSGGSNQPQHF.

This rearrangement joins TRBV3-1 to TRBJ2-5; 9 bases fit TRBD2. This CDR3 is built from 15 residues. In germline, CDR1 is LGHDT, CDR2 YNNKEL (reference sequence). V lost 0 bases to trimming and J lost 5 bases; unmatched junction nucleotides: 4. CDR3 protein: CASSQDFGLAETQYF. CDR3 nucleotide sequence: TGTGCCAGCAGCCAAGATTTCGGACTAGCGGAGACCCAGTACTTC.

V is TRBV30 and J is TRBJ1-1; D call uncertain. V lost 4 bases to trimming and J lost 1 base, with 16 bases between them. Germline CDR1 is GTSNPN and CDR2 is SVGIG (reference sequence). The CDR3 spans 15 residues. The CDR3 sequence: CAWTRKGIENTEAFF. The CDR3 region has the DNA TGTGCCTGGACCCGCAAGGGCATCGAGAACACTGAAGCTTTCTTT.

Notes on this clonotype: At one of its ends the junction is not consistent with the germline gene, which may arise from a read error. The rearrangement joins TRBV5-1 to TRBJ2-4; a possible D gene is TRBD1 (8 bases). Germline assignment: CDR1 SGHRS and CDR2 YFSETQ. CDR3 length: 19 amino acids. CDR3 nucleotides: TGCGCCAGCAGCAGCTCGACAGGGGAGGGACGCATAGCAAAAAGCATTCAGTACTTC. As protein: CASSSSTGEGRIAKSIQYF.

The rearrangement links TRBV19 to TRBJ2-7; D remains unclear. The CDR3 runs to 14 residues. V was pared by 9 bases and J by 0 bases, with 15 bases between. Germline CDR1 is LNHDA and CDR2 is SQIVND (reference sequence). Written as DNA, the CDR3 is TGTGCCAGCTCTAGAAGGGCCGTCTCCTACGAGCAGTACTTC. Encoded protein: CASSRRAVSYEQYF.

The J gene is TRBJ1-5, the V gene TRBV4-2, with no clear D. The V end lost 0 bases, the J end lost 3 bases, and 12 bases lay between the germline ends. This CDR3 is 16 amino acids long. Per germline, CDR1 LGHNA and CDR2 YNFKEQ. This chain's CDR3 is CASSQESDFSNQPQHF. CDR3 in DNA: TGTGCCAGCAGCCAAGAATCGGACTTTTCCAATCAGCCCCAGCATTTT.

The chain has TRBV6-1 and TRBJ2-7; 7 bases align to TRBD2. CDR3 length: 15 amino acids. CDR1 is MNHNS, CDR2 SASEGT, per germline. Trimming took 6 bases from V and 3 from J; bases not matched to a gene: 11. CDR3 loop: CASSLGLVGDYEQYF. CDR3 coding DNA: TGTGCCAGCAGCCTTGGACTAGTTGGTGACTACGAGCAGTACTTC.